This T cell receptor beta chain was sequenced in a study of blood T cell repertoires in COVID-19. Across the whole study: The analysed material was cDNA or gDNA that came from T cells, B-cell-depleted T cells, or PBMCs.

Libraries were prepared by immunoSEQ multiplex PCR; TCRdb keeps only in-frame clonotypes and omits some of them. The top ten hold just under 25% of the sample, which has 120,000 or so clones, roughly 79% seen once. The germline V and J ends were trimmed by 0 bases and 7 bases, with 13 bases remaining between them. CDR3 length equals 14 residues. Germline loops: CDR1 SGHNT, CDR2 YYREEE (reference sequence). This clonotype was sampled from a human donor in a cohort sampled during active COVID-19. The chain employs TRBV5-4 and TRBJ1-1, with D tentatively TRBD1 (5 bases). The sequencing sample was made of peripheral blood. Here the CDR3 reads CASSLARGGGEAFF. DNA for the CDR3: TGTGCCAGCAGCTTGGCCCGGGGGGGAGGTGAAGCTTTCTTT.